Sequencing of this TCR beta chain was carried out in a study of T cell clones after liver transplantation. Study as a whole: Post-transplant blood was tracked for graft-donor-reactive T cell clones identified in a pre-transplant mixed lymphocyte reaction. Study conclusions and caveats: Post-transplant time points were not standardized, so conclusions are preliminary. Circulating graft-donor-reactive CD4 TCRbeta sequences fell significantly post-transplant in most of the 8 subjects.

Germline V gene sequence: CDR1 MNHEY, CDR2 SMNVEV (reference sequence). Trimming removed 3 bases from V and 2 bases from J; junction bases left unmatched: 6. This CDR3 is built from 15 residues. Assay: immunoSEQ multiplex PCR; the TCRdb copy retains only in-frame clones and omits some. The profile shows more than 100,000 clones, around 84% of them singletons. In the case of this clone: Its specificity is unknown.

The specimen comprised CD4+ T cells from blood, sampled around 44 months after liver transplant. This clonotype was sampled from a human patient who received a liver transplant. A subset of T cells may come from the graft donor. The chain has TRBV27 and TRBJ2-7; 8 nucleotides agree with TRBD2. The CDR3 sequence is CASSFPGRATYEQYF. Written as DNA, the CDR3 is TGTGCCAGCAGTTTCCCCGGGAGGGCCACCTACGAGCAGTACTTC.